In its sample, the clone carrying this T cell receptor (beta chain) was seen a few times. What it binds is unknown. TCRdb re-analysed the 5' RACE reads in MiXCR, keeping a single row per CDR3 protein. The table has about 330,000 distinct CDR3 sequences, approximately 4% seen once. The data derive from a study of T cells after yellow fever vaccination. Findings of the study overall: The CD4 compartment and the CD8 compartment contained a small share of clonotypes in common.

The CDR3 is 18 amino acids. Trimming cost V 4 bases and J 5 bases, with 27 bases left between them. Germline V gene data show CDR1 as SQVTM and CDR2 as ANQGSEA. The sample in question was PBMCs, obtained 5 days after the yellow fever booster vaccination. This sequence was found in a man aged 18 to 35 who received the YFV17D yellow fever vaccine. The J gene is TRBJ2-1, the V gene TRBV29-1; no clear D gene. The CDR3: CSVAALGPSRAPDNEQFF. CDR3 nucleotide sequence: TGCAGCGTTGCGGCCCTTGGCCCTTCTCGAGCCCCGGACAATGAGCAGTTCTTC.